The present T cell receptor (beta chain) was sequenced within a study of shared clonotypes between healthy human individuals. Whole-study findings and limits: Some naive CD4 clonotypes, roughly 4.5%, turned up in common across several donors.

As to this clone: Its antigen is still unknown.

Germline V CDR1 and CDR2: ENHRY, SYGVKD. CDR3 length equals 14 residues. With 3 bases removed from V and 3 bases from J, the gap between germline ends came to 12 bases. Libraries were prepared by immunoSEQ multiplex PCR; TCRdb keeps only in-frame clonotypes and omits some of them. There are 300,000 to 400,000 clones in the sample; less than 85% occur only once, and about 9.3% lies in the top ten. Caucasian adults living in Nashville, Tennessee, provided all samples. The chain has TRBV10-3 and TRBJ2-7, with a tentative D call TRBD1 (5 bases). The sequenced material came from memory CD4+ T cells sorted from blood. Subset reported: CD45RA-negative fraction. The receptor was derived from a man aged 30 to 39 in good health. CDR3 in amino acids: CAISERGIIYEQYF. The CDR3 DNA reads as TGTGCCATCAGTGAAAGGGGTATCATCTACGAGCAGTACTTC.